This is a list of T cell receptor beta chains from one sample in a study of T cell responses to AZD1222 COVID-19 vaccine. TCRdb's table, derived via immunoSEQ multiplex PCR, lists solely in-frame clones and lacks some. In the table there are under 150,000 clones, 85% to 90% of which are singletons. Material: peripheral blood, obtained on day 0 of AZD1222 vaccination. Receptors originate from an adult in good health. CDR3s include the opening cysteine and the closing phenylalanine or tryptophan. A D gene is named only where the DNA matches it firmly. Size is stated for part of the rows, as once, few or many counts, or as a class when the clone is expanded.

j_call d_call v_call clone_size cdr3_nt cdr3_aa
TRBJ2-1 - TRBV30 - TGTGCCTGGAGTGTAACGGGCGGTAGTGAGCAGTTCTTC CAWSVTGGSEQFF
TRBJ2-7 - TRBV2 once TGTGCCAGCAGTGAAGAACAGGGCCCCTACGAGCAGTACTTC CASSEEQGPYEQYF
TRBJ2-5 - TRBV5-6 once TGTGCCAGCAGCTTGTTAATGACAGTCCAAGAGACCCAGTACTTC CASSLLMTVQETQYF
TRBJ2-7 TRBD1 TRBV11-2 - TGTGCCAGCAGCTCAACCCGGGACAGGGACTCCTACGAGCAGTACTTC CASSSTRDRDSYEQYF
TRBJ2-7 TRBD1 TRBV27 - TGTGCCAGCAGTTCAGGACAGGCCCCCTACGAGCAGTACTTC CASSSGQAPYEQYF
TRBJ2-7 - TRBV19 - TGTGCCAGTAGACCCGCCGGGGTCGTTCGCGAGCAGTACTTC CASRPAGVVREQYF
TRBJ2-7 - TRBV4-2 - TGTGCCAGCAGCCAAGATAGGACAGCGACATACTACGAGCAGTACTTC CASSQDRTATYYEQYF
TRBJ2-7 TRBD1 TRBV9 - TGTGCCAGCAGCCTGAGGACAGGAGCCTACGAGCAGTACTTC CASSLRTGAYEQYF
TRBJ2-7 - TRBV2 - TGTGCCAGCAGTGGCACAACTAGCCTTAGCTCCTACGAGCAGTACTTC CASSGTTSLSSYEQYF
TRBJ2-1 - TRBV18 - TGTGCCAGCTCACCCCCCCTGAACAATGAGCAGTTCTTC CASSPPLNNEQFF
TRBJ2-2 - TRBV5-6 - TGTGCCAGCAGCTCCTCATGGGCCGGGGAGCTGTTTTTT CASSSSWAGELFF
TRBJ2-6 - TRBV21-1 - TGTGCCAGCAGCAAAGCACAGGGGCCTGGGGCCAACGTCCTGACTTTC CASSKAQGPGANVLTF
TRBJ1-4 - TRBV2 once TGTGCCTGTAAAGGACAGTCGGTTAATGAAAAACTGTTTTTT CACKGQSVNEKLFF
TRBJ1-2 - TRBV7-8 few TGTGCCAGCAGCCCTACGATGGACAGTCTGCCTAACTATGGCTACACCTTC CASSPTMDSLPNYGYTF
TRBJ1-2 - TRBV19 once TGTGCCAGTACCCCGACTCTTGACAGCACGGGAGGCTACACCTTC CASTPTLDSTGGYTF
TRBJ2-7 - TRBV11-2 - TGTGCCAGCAGCTTAGGTGGCGTCTACGAGCAGTACTTC CASSLGGVYEQYF
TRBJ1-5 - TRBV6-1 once TGTGCCAGCAGTGAAGCTAACAAGCCTCCAAATCAGCCCCAGCATTTT CASSEANKPPNQPQHF
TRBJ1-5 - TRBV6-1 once TGTGCCAGCAGTGAATTAAACCCCGGCGGTCAGCCCCAGCATTTT CASSELNPGGQPQHF
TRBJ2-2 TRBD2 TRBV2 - TGTGCCAGCAGCCTCGGACTAGGACTAGCCGCCGGGGAGCTGTTTTTT CASSLGLGLAAGELFF
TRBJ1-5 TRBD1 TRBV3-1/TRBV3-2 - TGTGCCAGCAGCCACACCGGACAGGGCCGCAATCAGCCCCAGCATTTT CASSHTGQGRNQPQHF
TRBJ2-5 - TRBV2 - TGTGCCAGCAGTGTGCAAGGTCGGGGGGCCGGCGAGACCCAGTACTTC CASSVQGRGAGETQYF
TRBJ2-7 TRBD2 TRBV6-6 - TGTGCCAGCAGGGGACTAGCGGCCGAGCAGTACTTC CASRGLAAEQYF
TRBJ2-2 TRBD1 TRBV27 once TGTGCCAGCAGTTTGGGACAGGGCAGCGCGAACACCGGGGAGCTGTTTTTT CASSLGQGSANTGELFF